This T cell receptor beta chain stems from a study of beta chain features in type 1 diabetes. Study findings and constraints: Reads derived from cDNA could over-represent cells showing high TCR expression.

This clone was seen a handful of times. Its specificity is not known. All of the isolated RNA was reverse transcribed, so expressed TCRB transcripts were sequenced. Libraries were prepared by immunoSEQ multiplex PCR; TCRdb keeps only in-frame clonotypes and omits some of them. The table has 600,000 to 650,000 clones, roughly 16% seen once; the top ten hold 0.07% to 0.095%. Trimming shortened V by 6 bases and J by 6 bases, and 10 bases separated the two germline ends. The CDR3 spans 12 residues. Germline V gene data show CDR1 as KGHSH and CDR2 as LQKENI. The receptor comes from a man between 18 and 29 years old in good health. V usage is TRBV18 and J usage is TRBJ2-3; D is perhaps TRBD1 (5 bases). Input material: naive CD4+ T cells from blood. CDR3 nucleotides: TGTGCCAGCTCGGGGCTCGCCGATACGCAGTATTTT. This translates into CASSGLADTQYF.